A selection of T cell receptor beta chains follows, all from one sample in a study of control samples from healthy donors and cancer patients. Measured with immunoSEQ multiplex PCR; TCRdb has only the in-frame clones, and not every one. The sample carries over 150,000 clones, approximately 92% recorded once. Source material: blood. Receptors originate from a woman aged 40 to 55 in good health. The CDR3 runs from the conserved cysteine through the conserved F or W. D genes are given only for firm matches. The size entry is marked missing in some rows and otherwise reads once, few, many or a size class.

TRBJ2-5 | NA | NA | TRBV9 | TGTGCCAGCAGCGTAGAGGACAGCCTGGGAGAGACCCAGTACTTC | CASSVEDSLGETQYF
TRBJ2-1 | NA | TRBD2 | TRBV3-1/TRBV3-2 | TGTGCCAGCAGCCGGGGGGGTCATGAGCAGTTCTTC | CASSRGGHEQFF
TRBJ2-2 | NA | NA | TRBV21-1 | TGTGCCAGCAGCAAAGTGGGACTAGTGGCGAACACCGGGGAGCTGTTTTTT | CASSKVGLVANTGELFF
TRBJ2-1 | NA | NA | TRBV4-1 | TGCGCCAGCAGCCAAGTTGATATGGGGTTTACCTACAATGAGCAGTTCTTC | CASSQVDMGFTYNEQFF
TRBJ1-2 | NA | TRBD1 | TRBV6-6 | TGTGCCAGCAGTCGTGGAGGGGGCCAGGAGCTTGGATACTATGGCTACACCTTC | CASSRGGGQELGYYGYTF
TRBJ2-3 | NA | TRBD2 | TRBV3-1/TRBV3-2 | TGTGCCAGCAGCCAAGATGGCCTAGCGGGGGAAGGAGATACGCAGTATTTT | CASSQDGLAGEGDTQYF
TRBJ1-6 | once | NA | TRBV27 | TGTGCCAGCAGGGCTAGCTCCTATAATTCACCCCTCCACTTT | CASRASSYNSPLHF
TRBJ1-1 | NA | NA | TRBV5-1 | TGCGCCAGCAGTCTTGATGCCCAGTTGGCTTTCTTT | CASSLDAQLAFF
TRBJ2-4 | NA | TRBD1 | TRBV5-6 | TGTGCCAGCAGCCTCGGGACAGACATACACATTCAGTACTTC | CASSLGTDIHIQYF
TRBJ1-2 | NA | NA | TRBV21-1 | TGTGCCAGCAGCAAAAGAGGGGACAGGGGGCATGGCTACACCTTC | CASSKRGDRGHGYTF
TRBJ1-3 | NA | NA | TRBV19 | TGTGCCAGTAGTATGGGCGACTCTGGAAACACCATATATTTT | CASSMGDSGNTIYF
TRBJ1-2 | NA | TRBD1 | TRBV5-6 | TGTGCCAGCAGCCCGGGGGACAGGGGAACTAGCGGCTACACCTTC | CASSPGDRGTSGYTF
TRBJ1-4 | once | NA | TRBV16 | TGTGCCAGCAGCGCAGTTGGCGGGACTAATGAAAAACTGTTTTTT | CASSAVGGTNEKLFF
TRBJ2-3 | NA | NA | TRBV2 | TGTGCCAGCAGTGATGGTACGCAGTATTTT | CASSDGTQYF
TRBJ1-1 | NA | TRBD1 | TRBV6-5 | TGTGCCAGCAGCGCCCAGGGGGGAACTGAAGCTTTCTTT | CASSAQGGTEAFF
TRBJ1-1 | NA | NA | TRBV10-3 | TGTGCGAGTGGAGGACCCAACACTGAAGCTTTCTTT | CASGGPNTEAFF